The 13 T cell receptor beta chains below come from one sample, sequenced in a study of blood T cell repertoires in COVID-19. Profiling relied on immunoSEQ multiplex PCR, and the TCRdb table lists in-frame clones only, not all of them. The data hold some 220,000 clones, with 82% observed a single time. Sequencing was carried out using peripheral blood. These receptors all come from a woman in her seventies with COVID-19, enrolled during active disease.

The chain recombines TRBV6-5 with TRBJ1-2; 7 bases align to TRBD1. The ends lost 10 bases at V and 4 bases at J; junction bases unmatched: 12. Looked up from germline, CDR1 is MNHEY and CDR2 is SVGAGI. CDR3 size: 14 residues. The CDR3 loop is CATYLTGSSYGYTF. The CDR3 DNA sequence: TGTGCCACCTACCTGACAGGGTCGAGCTATGGCTACACCTTC.

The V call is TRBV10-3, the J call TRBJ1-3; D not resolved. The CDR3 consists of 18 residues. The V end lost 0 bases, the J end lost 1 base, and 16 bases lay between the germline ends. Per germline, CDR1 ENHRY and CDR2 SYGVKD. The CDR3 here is CAISESGSAGGSGNTIYF. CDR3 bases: TGTGCCATCAGTGAGTCGGGCAGCGCGGGAGGATCTGGAAACACCATATATTTT.

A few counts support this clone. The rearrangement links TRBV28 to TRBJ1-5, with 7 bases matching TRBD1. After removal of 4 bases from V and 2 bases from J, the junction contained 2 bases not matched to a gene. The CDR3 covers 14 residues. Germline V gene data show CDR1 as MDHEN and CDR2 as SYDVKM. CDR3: CASSSGGRNQPQHF. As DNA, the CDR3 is TGTGCCAGCAGTTCAGGGGGTCGCAATCAGCCCCAGCATTTT.

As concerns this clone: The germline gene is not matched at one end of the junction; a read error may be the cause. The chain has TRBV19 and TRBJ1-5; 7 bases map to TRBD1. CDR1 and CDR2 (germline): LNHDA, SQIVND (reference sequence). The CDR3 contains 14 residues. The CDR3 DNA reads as TGTGCCAGTAGTCTAGAGGGGGCTACCCAGCCCCAGCATTTT. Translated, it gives CASSLEGATQPQHF. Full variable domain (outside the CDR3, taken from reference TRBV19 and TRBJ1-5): DGGITQSPKYLFRKEGQNVTLSCEQNLNHDAMYWYRQDPGQGLRLIYYSQIVNDFQKGDIAEGYSVSREKKESFPLTVTSAQKNPTAFYLCASSLEGATQPQHFGDGTRLSIL.

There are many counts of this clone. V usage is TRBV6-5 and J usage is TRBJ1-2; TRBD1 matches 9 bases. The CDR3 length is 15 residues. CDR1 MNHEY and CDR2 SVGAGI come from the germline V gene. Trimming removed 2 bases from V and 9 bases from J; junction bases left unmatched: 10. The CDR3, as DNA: TGTGCCAGCAGTTACGCCGGACAGGGGCGTAGGAGCTACACCTTC. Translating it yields CASSYAGQGRRSYTF.

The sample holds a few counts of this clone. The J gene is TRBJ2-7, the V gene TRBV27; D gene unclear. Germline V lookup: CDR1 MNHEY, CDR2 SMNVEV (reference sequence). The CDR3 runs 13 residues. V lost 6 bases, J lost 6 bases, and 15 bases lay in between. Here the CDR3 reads CASRNLDILEQYF. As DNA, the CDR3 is TGTGCCAGCAGGAACTTAGACATCCTCGAGCAGTACTTC.

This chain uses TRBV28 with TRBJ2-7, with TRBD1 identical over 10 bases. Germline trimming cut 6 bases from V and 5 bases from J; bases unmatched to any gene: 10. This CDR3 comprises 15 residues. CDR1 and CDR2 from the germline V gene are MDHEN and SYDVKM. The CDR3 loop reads CASSQAGTGENEQYF. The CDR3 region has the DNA TGTGCCAGCAGCCAGGCCGGGACAGGGGAAAACGAGCAGTACTTC.

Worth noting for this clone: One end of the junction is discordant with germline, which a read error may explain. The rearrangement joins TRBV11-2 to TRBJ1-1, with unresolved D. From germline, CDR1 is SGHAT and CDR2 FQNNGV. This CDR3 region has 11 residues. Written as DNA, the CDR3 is TGTGCCAGCAGCGTAGAGACAGAAGCTTTCTTT. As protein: CASSVETEAFF.

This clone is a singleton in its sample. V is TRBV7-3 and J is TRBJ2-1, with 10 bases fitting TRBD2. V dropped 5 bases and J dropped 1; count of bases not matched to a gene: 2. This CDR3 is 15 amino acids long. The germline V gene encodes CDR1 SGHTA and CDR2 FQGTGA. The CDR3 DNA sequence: TGTGCCAGCAGCCTAGCGGGAGTGTCCTACAATGAGCAGTTCTTC. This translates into CASSLAGVSYNEQFF.

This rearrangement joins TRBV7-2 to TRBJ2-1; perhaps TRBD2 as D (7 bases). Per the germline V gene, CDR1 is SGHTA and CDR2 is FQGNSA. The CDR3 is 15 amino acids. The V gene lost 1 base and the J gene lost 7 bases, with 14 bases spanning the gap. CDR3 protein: CASSLGGGGRNEQFF. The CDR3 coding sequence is TGTGCCAGCAGCTTAGGGGGAGGGGGGAGAAATGAGCAGTTCTTC.

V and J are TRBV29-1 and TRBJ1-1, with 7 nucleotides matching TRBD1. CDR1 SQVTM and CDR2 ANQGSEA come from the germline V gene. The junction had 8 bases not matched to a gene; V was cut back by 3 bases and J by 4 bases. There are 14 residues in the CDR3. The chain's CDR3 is CSVDITGASTEAFF. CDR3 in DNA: TGCAGCGTTGATATTACAGGGGCGTCCACTGAAGCTTTCTTT.

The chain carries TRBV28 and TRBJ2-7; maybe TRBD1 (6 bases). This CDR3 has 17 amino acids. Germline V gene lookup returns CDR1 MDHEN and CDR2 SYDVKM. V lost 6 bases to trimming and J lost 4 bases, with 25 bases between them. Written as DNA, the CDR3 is TGTGCCAGCAGCTCCTTTTACAGGGCACGTTTCCGATACGAGCAGTACTTC. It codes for CASSSFYRARFRYEQYF.

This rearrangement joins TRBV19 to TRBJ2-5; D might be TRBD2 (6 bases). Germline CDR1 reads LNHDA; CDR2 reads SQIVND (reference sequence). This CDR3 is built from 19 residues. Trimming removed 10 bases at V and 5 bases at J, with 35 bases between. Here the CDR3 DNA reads TGTGCCACTACGCGGTTTGCTTTCATTGCCGGGGAGGCGGGGGAGACCCAGTACTTC. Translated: CATTRFAFIAGEAGETQYF.